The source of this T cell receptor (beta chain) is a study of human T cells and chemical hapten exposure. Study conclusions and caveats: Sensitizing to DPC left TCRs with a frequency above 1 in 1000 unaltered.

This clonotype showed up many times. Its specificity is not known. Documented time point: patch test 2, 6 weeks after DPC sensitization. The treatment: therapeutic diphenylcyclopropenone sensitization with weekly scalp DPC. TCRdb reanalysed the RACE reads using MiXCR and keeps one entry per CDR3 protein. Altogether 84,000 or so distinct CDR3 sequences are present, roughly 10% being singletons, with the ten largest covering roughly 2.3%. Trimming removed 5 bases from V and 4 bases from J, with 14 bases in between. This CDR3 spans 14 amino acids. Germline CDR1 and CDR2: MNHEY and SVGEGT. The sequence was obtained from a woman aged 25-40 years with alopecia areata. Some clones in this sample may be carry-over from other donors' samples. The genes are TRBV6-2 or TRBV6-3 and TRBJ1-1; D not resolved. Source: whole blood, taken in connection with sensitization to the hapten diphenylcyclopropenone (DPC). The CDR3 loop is CASSSRTLGTEAFF. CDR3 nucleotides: TGTGCCAGCAGTAGCCGAACCCTGGGCACTGAAGCTTTCTTT.